Listed below are T cell receptor beta chains from one sample, sequenced in a study of breast tumors, draining lymph nodes, adjacent tissues. TCRdb reprocessed the multiplex PCR reads with MiXCR, giving one entry per CDR3 protein. The profile shows over 20,000 distinct CDR3 sequences, less than 40% of them singletons. The sequencing input was breast tumor tissue. The receptors here all came from a female donor with breast cancer. Some clones in this sample may be carry-over from other donors' samples. The CDR3 runs from the conserved cysteine through the conserved F or W. The D gene is left open where the match is weak. Clone size is shown for a subset of rows, as once, few, many or a class of expanded clone.

abundance	v_gene	j_gene	d_gene	CDR3nt	CDR3aa
many	TRBV6-5	TRBJ2-2	TRBD2	TGTGCCAGCAGAAGACTAGCGGGAGATGCCGGGGAGCTGTTTTTT	CASRRLAGDAGELFF
medium-sized	TRBV9	TRBJ2-5	-	TGTGCCAGCAGCGTGGGACCCATCGGGGAGACCCAGTACTTC	CASSVGPIGETQYF
-	TRBV15	TRBJ1-2	-	TGTACCACCAGCTCCCAAATGTCGGGGGACGGCTACACCTTC	CTTSSQMSGDGYTF
medium-sized	TRBV20-1	TRBJ2-2	-	TGCAGTGCCCTTAGCGGAGGGGGCACCGGGGAGCTGTTTTTT	CSALSGGGTGELFF
many	TRBV9	TRBJ2-1	TRBD2	TGTGCCAGCAGCGTAATGACTAGCGGGAGTGGGGATGAGCAGTTCTTC	CASSVMTSGSGDEQFF
many	TRBV5-1	TRBJ2-1	-	TGCGCCAGCAGCCCACGAGAGGGGGGCGGTGAGCAGTTCTTC	CASSPREGGGEQFF
-	TRBV6-6	TRBJ2-7	-	TGTGCCAGCAGCCCTCTCGTTAAGGCTACCTACGAGCAGTACTTC	CASSPLVKATYEQYF
many	TRBV7-8	TRBJ2-2	-	TGTGCCAGCAGCGTTAGTCAGGGGTCGGTCACCGGGGAGCTGTTTTTT	CASSVSQGSVTGELFF
-	TRBV6-5	TRBJ1-2	-	TGTGCCAGCAGTTACTCGAGCAGAAACTATGGCTACACCTTC	CASSYSSRNYGYTF
many	TRBV20-1	TRBJ2-7	-	TGCAGTGCTCAGCGAAACAGCTACGAGCAGTACTTC	CSAQRNSYEQYF
-	TRBV28	TRBJ2-7	-	TGTGCCAGCAGTTTATGGAGGGGCGAGCAGTACTTC	CASSLWRGEQYF
many	TRBV7-9	TRBJ1-2	TRBD1	TGTGCCAGCAGCGCGGACAGGCTCTATGGCTACACCTTC	CASSADRLYGYTF
few	TRBV4-1	TRBJ1-1	TRBD1	TGCGCCAGCAGCCAGAGGACAGGGGGAACCACTGAAGCTTTCTTT	CASSQRTGGTTEAFF
-	TRBV5-4	TRBJ2-3	-	TGTGCCAGCAGCGCGACTTCTACGCAGTATTTT	CASSATSTQYF